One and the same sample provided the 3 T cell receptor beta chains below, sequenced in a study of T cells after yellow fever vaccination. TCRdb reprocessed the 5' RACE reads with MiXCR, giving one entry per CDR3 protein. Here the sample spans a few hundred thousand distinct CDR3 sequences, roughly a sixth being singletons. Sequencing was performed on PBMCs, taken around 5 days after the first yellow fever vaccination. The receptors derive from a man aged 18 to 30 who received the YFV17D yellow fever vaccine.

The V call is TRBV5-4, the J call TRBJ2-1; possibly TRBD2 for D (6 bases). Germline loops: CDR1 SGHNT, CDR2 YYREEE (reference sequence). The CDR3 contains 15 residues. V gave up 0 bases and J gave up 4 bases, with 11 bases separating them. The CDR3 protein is CASSLDLATYNEQFF. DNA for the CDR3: TGTGCCAGCAGCTTGGATCTAGCGACGTACAATGAGCAGTTCTTC.

This chain's CDR3 is CAWQHTEAFF. The CDR3 bases are TGTGCCTGGCAGCACACTGAAGCTTTCTTT. The rearrangement uses TRBV30 and TRBJ1-1; D unclear. CDR3 length: 10 residues. V was clipped by 5 bases and J by 3 bases, with 4 bases between them. Per germline, CDR1 GTSNPN and CDR2 SVGIG (reference sequence).

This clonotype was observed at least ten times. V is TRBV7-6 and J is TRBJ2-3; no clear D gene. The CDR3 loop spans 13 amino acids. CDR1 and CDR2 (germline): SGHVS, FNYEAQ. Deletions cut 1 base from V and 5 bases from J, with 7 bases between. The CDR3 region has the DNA TGTGCCAGCAGCTTAGGCCGTCTAGATACGCAGTATTTT. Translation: CASSLGRLDTQYF.